The 28 T cell receptor beta chains below were found in one sample sequenced in a study of cytomegalovirus exposure and HLA in healthy donors. This PCR relied on a set of 60 Vbeta primers and 13 Jbeta primers. The protocol was immunoSEQ multiplex PCR, while the TCRdb copy is restricted to in-frame clones and leaves out a portion. The sample holds around 170,000 clones, roughly 80% seen once. The specimen was PBMCs. The receptor source for this set is a man aged 35 to 55 in good health and CMV-seronegative.

The rearrangement uses TRBV5-8 and TRBJ2-7; D unclear. V dropped 4 bases and J dropped 7 bases, with 9 bases sitting between them. The germline gives CDR1 SGHTS, CDR2 YDEGEE. The CDR3 contains 11 residues. The CDR3 region has the DNA TGTGCCAGCAGCCAGGCCTGGGAGCAGTACTTC. Translating gives CASSQAWEQYF.

This chain links TRBV21-1 with TRBJ2-7; the table names TRBD2, a call not compared with the DNA. TRBV21-1 counts as a pseudogene. The CDR3 sequence is 16 residues long. As DNA, the CDR3 is TGTGCCAGCAGCAAGACGGAACCGGGACTCTACTACGAGCAGTACTTC. Translation gives CASSKTEPGLYYEQYF.

This chain links TRBV30 with TRBJ1-2, with D tentatively TRBD1 (5 bases). Deletions cut 0 bases from V and 3 bases from J, with 17 bases between. The CDR3 runs to 16 residues. The germline V gene has CDR1 GTSNPN and CDR2 SVGIG (reference sequence). CDR3 nucleotide sequence: TGTGCCTGGAGTGTGTTTCGCGTAGGGGCAGACTATGGCTACACCTTC. It is translated as CAWSVFRVGADYGYTF.

V gene TRBV7-2 combines with J gene TRBJ1-1, with TRBD1 matching over 11 bases. The junction had 4 bases not matched to a gene; V was cut back by 6 bases and J by 4 bases. Germline V gene sequence: CDR1 SGHTA, CDR2 FQGNSA. The CDR3 covers 14 residues. In DNA, the CDR3 is TGTGCCAGCAGTCGGGACAGGGGGAGCACTGAAGCTTTCTTT. Translated: CASSRDRGSTEAFF.

The chain has TRBV4-1 and TRBJ1-2; 7 bases are a match to TRBD1. CDR1 and CDR2 (germline): MGHRA, YSYEKL. The CDR3 consists of 16 residues. Unmatched junction bases numbered 5, after V lost 1 base and J lost 0 bases. The CDR3 loop is CASSQGGGSSNYGYTF. CDR3 nucleotide sequence: TGCGCCAGCAGCCAAGGAGGGGGCAGCTCTAACTATGGCTACACCTTC.

The chain combines TRBV6-1 with TRBJ1-5; TRBD1 agrees at 8 bases. Unmatched junction bases numbered 3, after V lost 4 bases and J lost 4 bases. There are 14 residues in the CDR3. The V gene's germline CDR1 is MNHNS and CDR2 SASEGT. CDR3 residues: CASSAGTGNQPQHF. CDR3 nucleotide sequence: TGTGCCAGCAGTGCCGGGACAGGAAATCAGCCCCAGCATTTT.

The rearrangement joins TRBV7-2 to TRBJ2-4, with 13 bases that match TRBD2. Germline CDR1 is SGHTA and CDR2 is FQGNSA. This CDR3 has 14 residues. Unmatched junction bases numbered 10, after V lost 5 bases and J lost 15 bases. Here the CDR3 DNA reads TGTGCCAGCAGCCCGGGGGTGGGACTAGCGGGAAGGTACTTC. Its protein product is CASSPGVGLAGRYF.

The genes are TRBV14 and TRBJ2-7; 9 bases line up with TRBD2. This CDR3 region has 15 residues. V dropped 1 base and J dropped 3; count of bases not matched to a gene: 4. From germline, CDR1 is SGHDN and CDR2 FVKESK. The CDR3 loop reads CASSQGNSGSYEQYF. CDR3 coding DNA: TGTGCCAGCAGCCAAGGCAATAGCGGGAGCTACGAGCAGTACTTC. Full variable domain (outside the CDR3, taken from reference TRBV14 and TRBJ2-7): EAGVTQFPSHSVIEKGQTVTLRCDPISGHDNLYWYRRVMGKEIKFLLHFVKESKQDESGMPNNRFLAERTGGTYSTLKVQPAELEDSGVYFCASSQGNSGSYEQYFGPGTRLTVT.

V gene TRBV14 combines with J gene TRBJ2-1; 7 nucleotides agree with TRBD2. The CDR3 length is 19 residues. The germline gives CDR1 SGHDN, CDR2 FVKESK. J lost 8 bases, V lost 1 base, and 20 bases had no gene match. The DNA of the CDR3 is TGTGCCAGCAGCCAAGGTATTTCCCGGGCGGGCGGGAGTCGCTATGAGCAGTTCTTC. Amino acids: CASSQGISRAGGSRYEQFF.

The DNA of the CDR3 is TGTGCCAGCAGTTTATTGTCAGGGCCTGGAAACACCATATATTTT. This codes for CASSLLSGPGNTIYF. The chain uses TRBV28 and TRBJ1-3; possible D gene TRBD1, 5 bases. V lost 1 base and J lost 2, with 9 bases in between. The length of the CDR3 is 15 residues. CDR1 MDHEN and CDR2 SYDVKM come from the germline V gene. Drawing the rest from reference TRBV28 and TRBJ1-3, the complete variable domain is DVKVTQSSRYLVKRTGEKVFLECVQDMDHENMFWYRQDPGLGLRLIYFSYDVKMKEKGDIPEGYSVSREKKERFSLILESASTNQTSMYLCASSLLSGPGNTIYFGEGSWLTVV.

The rearrangement links TRBV9 to TRBJ2-3; 8 bases match TRBD2. CDR3 length: 16 residues. With V trimmed by 3 bases and J by 5 bases, 11 bases remained unmatched. Germline CDR1 SGDLS, CDR2 YYNGEE. CDR3 in DNA: TGTGCCAGCAGCGCCGGGACTAGTTTTCGGATAGATACGCAGTATTTT. Its protein is CASSAGTSFRIDTQYF.

This clone was seen more than once but under ten times. This sequence joins TRBV28 and TRBJ1-5; tentatively, D is TRBD1 (6 bases). This CDR3 region has 14 residues. Germline CDR1 MDHEN, CDR2 SYDVKM. The V end was cut by 8 bases, the J end by 6 bases, with 17 bases between. Here the CDR3 reads CASEDGQLGQPQHF. DNA for the CDR3: TGTGCCAGCGAAGACGGACAGTTGGGTCAGCCCCAGCATTTT.

The chain links TRBV28 to TRBJ2-4, with 8 bases matching TRBD1. Unmatched junction bases numbered 11, after V lost 5 bases and J lost 2 bases. Germline V lookup: CDR1 MDHEN, CDR2 SYDVKM. CDR3 length: 17 amino acids. The CDR3, as DNA: TGTGCCAGCAGTCGAAACAGGGGGTGGGAGACCAAAAACATTCAGTACTTC. Encoded protein: CASSRNRGWETKNIQYF.

The V gene is TRBV7-3, the J gene TRBJ1-1, with 7 bases that match TRBD1. The J segment lost 7 bases and the V segment lost 2 bases, leaving 10 bases of the junction unmatched. CDR3 size: 15 residues. Germline CDR1 is SGHTA and CDR2 is FQGTGA. The CDR3 DNA reads as TGTGCCAGCAGCTTAGGAGGGGGCTCGACTAATGAAGCTTTCTTT. Protein: CASSLGGGSTNEAFF.

V is TRBV11-3 and J is TRBJ2-7, with 9 bases lining up with TRBD2. Germline V CDR1 and CDR2: SGHNT, YENEEA. The CDR3 is made up of 16 amino acids. J gave up 4 bases and V 4 bases, and 11 bases lay outside the gene matches. The CDR3 DNA reads TGTGCCAGCAGCTCACCCAGCGGGGGGAATTTATACGAGCAGTACTTC. Translation gives CASSSPSGGNLYEQYF.

The sample holds a few counts of this clone. Other nucleotide sequences from this sample produce the same CDR3. V and J are TRBV19 and TRBJ2-7; 8 bases align to TRBD1. The length of the CDR3 is 15 residues. The germline V gene has CDR1 LNHDA and CDR2 SQIVND (reference sequence). Losses at the gene ends were 3 bases for V and 0 bases for J; bases not matched to a gene: 4. DNA of the CDR3: TGTGCCAGTAGTATTGACAGGGGACTCTCCTACGAGCAGTACTTC. Encoded protein: CASSIDRGLSYEQYF.

This clone was counted between two and nine times. V is TRBV28 and J is TRBJ1-2; maybe TRBD1 (6 bases). V lost 7 bases and J lost 4, with 19 bases in between. Germline loops: CDR1 MDHEN, CDR2 SYDVKM. There are 15 residues in the CDR3. CDR3 coding DNA: TGTGCCAGCACCCCGATGGGGGGGGGCGGCTATGGCTACACCTTC. Protein sequence: CASTPMGGGGYGYTF.

The CDR3 region has the DNA TGTGCCAGCAGTGACTCGGGGGGATTAGGGACAGATACGCAGTATTTT. Translation: CASSDSGGLGTDTQYF. The chain has TRBV6-4 and TRBJ2-3; D may be TRBD2 (6 bases). Germline V gene lookup returns CDR1 MRHNA and CDR2 SNTAGT. This CDR3 region has 16 residues. The V gene lost 0 bases and the J gene lost 3 bases, with 13 bases spanning the gap.

This chain joins TRBV29-1 and TRBJ2-1; weak D call: TRBD2 (6 bases). CDR1 and CDR2 (germline): SQVTM, ANQGSEA. Between the trimmed V and J ends, which lost 3 bases and 4 bases, there was a span of 13 bases. CDR3 length: 14 amino acids. The CDR3 here is CSVEGTGIYNEQFF. The CDR3 DNA follows: TGCAGCGTTGAGGGGACTGGGATTTACAATGAGCAGTTCTTC.

The rearrangement uses TRBV5-1 and TRBJ2-7; tentative D call: TRBD2 (6 bases). The CDR3 covers 15 residues. Germline CDR1 reads SGHRS; CDR2 reads YFSETQ. Trimming took off 0 bases at V and 1 base at J, with 11 bases between the two ends. The CDR3 DNA sequence: TGCGCCAGCAGCTTGGATGCCGGGGGTTCCTACGAGCAGTACTTC. This sequence encodes CASSLDAGGSYEQYF.

The chain uses TRBV4-3 and TRBJ2-3; D uncertain. This CDR3 is 13 amino acids long. The V and J ends lost 0 bases and 4 bases respectively, with 5 bases between them. The germline gives CDR1 LGHNA, CDR2 YSLEER. CDR3 in amino acids: CASSQERADTQYF. The CDR3 nucleotides are TGCGCCAGCAGCCAAGAACGGGCAGATACGCAGTATTTT.

This sequence joins TRBV27 and TRBJ2-5; 8 nucleotides align to TRBD1. The CDR3 length is 15 residues. J was trimmed by 5 bases and V by 6 bases; bases with no gene match: 11. The germline CDR1 and CDR2 sequences are MNHEY and SMNVEV (reference sequence). Written as DNA, the CDR3 is TGTGCCAGCAGACCGGACAGGGCGGTGGGGGAGACCCAGTACTTC. Translation gives CASRPDRAVGETQYF.

V gene TRBV5-6 combines with J gene TRBJ1-1; 9 bases align to TRBD1. The germline CDR1 and CDR2 sequences are SGHDT and YYEEEE. V dropped 1 base and J dropped 6; count of bases not matched to a gene: 4. The CDR3 runs to 14 residues. Written as DNA, the CDR3 is TGTGCCAGCAGCTTGACAGGGGGCTTCGCTGAAGCTTTCTTT. Amino acids: CASSLTGGFAEAFF.

The chain links TRBV23-1 to TRBJ1-5, with 7 bases identical to TRBD1. TRBV23-1 is identified as an open reading frame with a role that is uncertain. The CDR3 contains 14 residues. Trimming took 6 bases from V and 3 from J; bases not matched to a gene: 5. This CDR3 reads CASRRQGFNQPQHF. CDR3 in DNA: TGCGCCAGCAGACGACAGGGCTTCAATCAGCCCCAGCATTTT.

This clone was seen a few times. The rearrangement uses TRBV7-9 and TRBJ1-2; D remains unclear. The CDR3 runs to 12 residues. V lost 2 bases and J lost 6, with 7 bases in between. The V gene's germline CDR1 is SEHNR and CDR2 FQNEAQ (reference sequence). The CDR3 DNA reads TGTGCCAGCAGCTTAACGGGAAATGGCTACACCTTC. This codes for CASSLTGNGYTF.

This clone appeared once. The chain employs TRBV21-1 and TRBJ2-4; TRBD1, the table's D call, was not compared with the DNA. TRBV21-1 is a pseudogene segment. The CDR3 contains 16 residues. The CDR3 here is CASSKVSHRAGDIQYF. The CDR3 bases are TGTGCCAGCAGCAAAGTGTCCCACAGGGCAGGGGACATTCAGTACTTC.

V and J are TRBV7-9 and TRBJ1-2; D is possibly TRBD1 (6 bases). The germline V gene encodes CDR1 SEHNR and CDR2 FQNEAQ (reference sequence). The germline V and J ends were trimmed by 5 bases and 4 bases, with 11 bases remaining between them. CDR3 length: 13 residues. The CDR3 DNA is TGTGCCAGCAGCCTACAGGGTAGCTATGGCTACACCTTC. This codes for CASSLQGSYGYTF.

The V and J genes are TRBV19 and TRBJ2-3; a possible D gene is TRBD1 (5 bases). Germline-derived CDR1 and CDR2 are LNHDA and SQIVND (reference sequence). V was trimmed by 2 bases and J by 0 bases, leaving 6 bases between them. CDR3 length: 14 residues. The DNA of the CDR3 is TGTGCCAGTAGTATACAGGGTAGCACAGATACGCAGTATTTT. Translation: CASSIQGSTDTQYF.